Presented here are 32 T cell receptor beta chains from one specimen sequenced in a study of T cells expressing NK-cell markers. TCRdb reprocessed the 5' RACE reads, keeping one entry per CDR3 protein, no DNA. In total, the table holds fewer than 550,000 distinct CDR3 sequences. The sequenced material came from blood T cells: a sorted CD56 or NKG2C T cell subset, CD4+ or CD8+ T cells, or bulk PBMC T cells (not recorded which). The receptors come from a woman aged 45-60 years in good health.

This chain uses TRBV2 with TRBJ1-1; TCRdb indicates TRBD1, and absent DNA this call remains unverified. CDR1 is SNHLY, CDR2 FYNNEI, per germline. The CDR3 loop spans 13 amino acids. This CDR3 is CASRSGTVAEAFF. Full variable domain (missing parts from reference TRBV2 and TRBJ1-1): EPEVTQTPSHQVTQMGQEVILRCVPISNHLYFYWYRQILGQKVEFLVSFYNNEISEKSEIFDDQFSVERPDGSNFTLKIRSTKLEDSAMYFCASRSGTVAEAFFGQGTRLTVV.

The chain employs TRBV7-2 and TRBJ2-3; the D call from TCRdb, TRBD2, cannot be confirmed without DNA. The CDR3 is 16 residues long. Germline loops: CDR1 SGHTA, CDR2 FQGNSA. CDR3 sequence: CASSAEVSGSTDTQYF.

This chain connects TRBV20-1 to TRBJ1-1; the TCRdb call, TRBD1, lacks DNA for checking. There are 13 residues in the CDR3. Germline CDR1 and CDR2: DFQATT and SNEGSKA (reference sequence). CDR3 sequence: CSALGADGTEAFF.

The gene calls are TRBV9 and TRBJ1-3. This CDR3 contains 14 residues. The germline V gene encodes CDR1 SGDLS and CDR2 YYNGEE. The CDR3 reads CASSVATGENTIYF.

This sequence joins TRBV29-1 and TRBJ2-1; TCRdb calls TRBD2, which cannot be checked without DNA. The CDR3 spans 14 residues. Germline CDR1 and CDR2: SQVTM and ANQGSEA. The CDR3 spells CSLSGTRSGGEQFF.

The chain joins TRBV4-1 to TRBJ2-1; lacking DNA, the TRBD1 call made by TCRdb goes unchecked. CDR1 and CDR2 from the germline V gene are MGHRA and YSYEKL. The CDR3 totals 15 residues. The CDR3 is CASSNGTGVFNEQFF.

This chain uses TRBV11-2 with TRBJ2-5; TCRdb gives TRBD2 as the D gene, but with no DNA this cannot be confirmed. The length of the CDR3 is 15 residues. Germline values: CDR1 SGHAT, CDR2 FQNNGV. The CDR3 sequence is CASSSLRGRQETQYF.

J is TRBJ2-2 and V is TRBV5-1; TCRdb designates TRBD1, a call that cannot be tested without DNA. Germline values: CDR1 SGHRS, CDR2 YFSETQ. This CDR3 contains 13 residues. The CDR3 loop is CASRTGDTGELFF.

This chain connects TRBV5-1 to TRBJ2-2; TCRdb gives TRBD1 as the D gene, but with no DNA this cannot be confirmed. This CDR3 is built from 14 residues. Germline CDR1 SGHRS, CDR2 YFSETQ. CDR3 sequence: CASWIGVSTGELFF.

This chain connects TRBV7-3 to TRBJ1-2; TCRdb returns TRBD1, unconfirmable since there is no DNA. Per the germline V gene, CDR1 is SGHTA and CDR2 is FQGTGA. The CDR3 is 15 amino acids. Here the CDR3 reads CASSLTPGDPSGYTF.

CDR3 sequence: CAISESWGRGPDTQYF. The chain employs TRBV10-3 and TRBJ2-3; TCRdb gives TRBD2 as the D gene, but with no DNA this cannot be confirmed. The CDR3 loop spans 16 amino acids. Looked up from germline, CDR1 is ENHRY and CDR2 is SYGVKD.

The chain links TRBV12-3 or TRBV12-4 to TRBJ2-7; TCRdb selects TRBD2, and the lack of DNA leaves this call unchecked. The CDR3 is 14 residues long. This CDR3 is CASSFRGSNYEQYF.

The chain uses TRBV10-3 and TRBJ2-3; the TRBD1 assignment by TCRdb is unverifiable without DNA. There are 13 residues in the CDR3. The germline V gene has CDR1 ENHRY and CDR2 SYGVKD. This CDR3 is CAISVGGTDTQYF.

V and J are TRBV7-8 and TRBJ2-5; TCRdb selects TRBD2, and the lack of DNA leaves this call unchecked. Germline lookup yields CDR1 SGHVS and CDR2 FQNEAQ. The CDR3 has 17 amino acids. The CDR3 region is CASSLRPLAGDQETQYF.

The chain couples TRBV9 to TRBJ2-7; lacking DNA, the TRBD1 call made by TCRdb goes unchecked. There are 14 residues in the CDR3. The germline V gene encodes CDR1 SGDLS and CDR2 YYNGEE. The CDR3 spells CASSVTGTDYEQYF. Combining the CDR3 with reference TRBV9 and TRBJ2-7 gives the whole variable domain DSGVTQTPKHLITATGQRVTLRCSPRSGDLSVYWYQQSLDQGLQFLIQYYNGEERAKGNILERFSAQQFPDLHSELNLSSLELGDSALYFCASSVTGTDYEQYFGPGTRLTVT.

The V gene is TRBV5-1, the J gene TRBJ1-4. The V gene's germline CDR1 is SGHRS and CDR2 YFSETQ. The CDR3 is made up of 14 amino acids. CDR3 in amino acids: CASSLGGYTEKLFF.

V and J are TRBV7-6 and TRBJ2-5; absent DNA, TCRdb's TRBD1 call cannot be checked. The CDR3 extends over 16 amino acids. Germline-derived CDR1 and CDR2 are SGHVS and FNYEAQ. CDR3 loop: CASSRQPDRTQETQYF.

The chain combines TRBV12-3 or TRBV12-4 with TRBJ1-1; TCRdb gives TRBD1 as the D gene, but with no DNA this cannot be confirmed. This CDR3 contains 12 residues. The CDR3 sequence: CASTPTGTEAFF.

The chain recombines TRBV19 with TRBJ2-7; TCRdb proposes TRBD1, but this gene call is untestable without DNA. Germline-derived CDR1 and CDR2 are LNHDA and SQIVND (reference sequence). This CDR3 has 14 residues. CDR3 in amino acids: CASRARPPSYEQYF.

The chain employs TRBV15 and TRBJ2-5; the D gene TCRdb calls, TRBD2, cannot be checked with no DNA. This CDR3 comprises 16 residues. Germline lookup yields CDR1 LNHNV and CDR2 YYDKDF (reference sequence). The CDR3 loop reads CATSRLAGGPGETQYF.

The chain carries TRBV20-1 and TRBJ2-1; TCRdb returns TRBD2, unconfirmable since there is no DNA. From germline, CDR1 is DFQATT and CDR2 SNEGSKA (reference sequence). CDR3 length equals 14 residues. This CDR3 is CSATRVTGNNEQFF.

The chain combines TRBV3-1 with TRBJ2-2; as DNA is missing, the TRBD2 call by TCRdb cannot be tested. Germline V CDR1 and CDR2: LGHDT, YNNKEL (reference sequence). The CDR3 runs to 16 residues. This CDR3 reads CASSKLAGGPTGELFF.

V is TRBV11-2 and J is TRBJ2-1. CDR1 and CDR2 (germline): SGHAT, FQNNGV. There are 13 residues in the CDR3. CDR3 in amino acids: CASSLEAVDEQFF.

The V gene is TRBV20-1, the J gene TRBJ2-5; TCRdb lists TRBD2, though no DNA is available to test this call. This CDR3 is 15 amino acids long. CDR1 is DFQATT and CDR2 is SNEGSKA in the germline V gene (reference sequence). The CDR3 is CSASPPALSPETQYF.

This chain connects TRBV5-1 to TRBJ1-4; TCRdb reports TRBD1, a call that lacks DNA to check it against. The CDR3 extends over 14 amino acids. Germline V gene sequence: CDR1 SGHRS, CDR2 YFSETQ. This CDR3 reads CASSFRQPDEKLFF. Based on the CDR3 plus reference TRBV5-1 and TRBJ1-4, the full variable domain is KAGVTQTPRYLIKTRGQQVTLSCSPISGHRSVSWYQQTPGQGLQFLFEYFSETQRNKGNFPGRFSGRQFSNSRSEMNVSTLELGDSALYLCASSFRQPDEKLFFGSGTQLSVL.

The chain links TRBV15 to TRBJ2-7. This CDR3 is 15 amino acids long. Germline V gene data show CDR1 as LNHNV and CDR2 as YYDKDF (reference sequence). The CDR3: CATSRDRRSSYEQYF.

The chain uses TRBV12-3 or TRBV12-4 and TRBJ1-1; the TCRdb D gene call, TRBD1, has no DNA to confirm it. The CDR3 sequence is 12 residues long. CDR3 sequence: CASSLSPVGAFF.

The chain combines TRBV12-3 or TRBV12-4 with TRBJ2-3. There are 13 residues in the CDR3. This CDR3 is CASIWSGKDTQYF.

The chain couples TRBV28 to TRBJ2-4; TCRdb's D call, TRBD2, is unchecked because there is no DNA. The CDR3 covers 15 residues. Per germline, CDR1 MDHEN and CDR2 SYDVKM. CDR3 loop: CATKPMASGGNIQYF.

J is TRBJ2-1 and V is TRBV12-3 or TRBV12-4. The CDR3 is 15 amino acids. CDR3 loop: CASRQLGSSYNEQFF.

Here the CDR3 reads CASSPLAGGFNEQFF. V usage is TRBV12-3 or TRBV12-4 and J usage is TRBJ2-1; checking the TCRdb D call of TRBD2 is not possible without DNA. This CDR3 has 15 residues.

The gene calls are TRBV19 and TRBJ2-3. This CDR3 contains 14 residues. Germline V gene lookup returns CDR1 LNHDA and CDR2 SQIVND (reference sequence). CDR3 sequence: CASSIGSGTDTQYF.